A selection of T cell receptor beta chains follows, all from one sample in a study of T-cell reconstitution after alpha-beta-depleted transplantation in children. TCRdb independently ran MiXCR on the PCR reads; one entry per CDR3 protein. The sample includes about 600,000 distinct CDR3 sequences, 10% to 13% of them seen just once. This specimen was PBMCs from the stem cell graft donor, taken from the stem cell graft. These receptors were collected from a human donor who donated a stem cell graft to a child with acute myeloid leukemia. Each CDR3 is given with its conserved first and last residue. The order of the fields is CDR3 DNA, CDR3 protein, V gene, J gene, D gene, clone size. A D gene is named only where the DNA matches it firmly. The size field is filled for only some rows; it gives once, few, many or a size class.

TGCAGTGCTAGAGAAAATACCCAAAACATTCAGTACTTC,CSARENTQNIQYF,TRBV20-1,TRBJ2-4,.,many
TGCAGCGTTGGGGACAAGCTCTCACCCCTCCACTTT,CSVGDKLSPLHF,TRBV29-1,TRBJ1-6,.,many
TGTGCCAGCAGCTTAACGGGCTGGAGCGCCAGCTCCTACAATGAGCAGTTCTTC,CASSLTGWSASSYNEQFF,TRBV7-3,TRBJ2-1,.,few
TGCAGTGCTAGAGATCTACCCCAGCTTGGCAATGAGCAGTTCTTC,CSARDLPQLGNEQFF,TRBV20-1,TRBJ2-1,.,many
TGTGCCAGCAGCCAAGCACTAGGAATAGACGAGCAGTACTTC,CASSQALGIDEQYF,TRBV4-2,TRBJ2-7,.,.
TGTGCCAGCAGCGTGCAAGCGGGAGTGGGGGTGTGGGTCAATGAGCAGTTCTTC,CASSVQAGVGVWVNEQFF,TRBV9,TRBJ2-1,TRBD2,many
TGTGCCAGCAGCTTTCGGGGGAGGGAGACCCAGTACTTC,CASSFRGRETQYF,TRBV7-2,TRBJ2-5,.,few
TGCGCCAGCAGCTGGGGGACATACACAGATACGCAGTATTTT,CASSWGTYTDTQYF,TRBV5-1,TRBJ2-3,.,.
TGTGCCAGCAGCCAAGTTGGTGGCGATAATGAGCAGTTCTTC,CASSQVGGDNEQFF,TRBV4-2,TRBJ2-1,.,few
TGTGCCAGCAGACCCTCCGGCGGGAATAACGAGCAGTACTTC,CASRPSGGNNEQYF,TRBV7-2,TRBJ2-7,.,few
TGCGCCAGCAGCTTGGACGGGATACCCTACAATGAGCAGTTCTTC,CASSLDGIPYNEQFF,TRBV5-1,TRBJ2-1,.,.